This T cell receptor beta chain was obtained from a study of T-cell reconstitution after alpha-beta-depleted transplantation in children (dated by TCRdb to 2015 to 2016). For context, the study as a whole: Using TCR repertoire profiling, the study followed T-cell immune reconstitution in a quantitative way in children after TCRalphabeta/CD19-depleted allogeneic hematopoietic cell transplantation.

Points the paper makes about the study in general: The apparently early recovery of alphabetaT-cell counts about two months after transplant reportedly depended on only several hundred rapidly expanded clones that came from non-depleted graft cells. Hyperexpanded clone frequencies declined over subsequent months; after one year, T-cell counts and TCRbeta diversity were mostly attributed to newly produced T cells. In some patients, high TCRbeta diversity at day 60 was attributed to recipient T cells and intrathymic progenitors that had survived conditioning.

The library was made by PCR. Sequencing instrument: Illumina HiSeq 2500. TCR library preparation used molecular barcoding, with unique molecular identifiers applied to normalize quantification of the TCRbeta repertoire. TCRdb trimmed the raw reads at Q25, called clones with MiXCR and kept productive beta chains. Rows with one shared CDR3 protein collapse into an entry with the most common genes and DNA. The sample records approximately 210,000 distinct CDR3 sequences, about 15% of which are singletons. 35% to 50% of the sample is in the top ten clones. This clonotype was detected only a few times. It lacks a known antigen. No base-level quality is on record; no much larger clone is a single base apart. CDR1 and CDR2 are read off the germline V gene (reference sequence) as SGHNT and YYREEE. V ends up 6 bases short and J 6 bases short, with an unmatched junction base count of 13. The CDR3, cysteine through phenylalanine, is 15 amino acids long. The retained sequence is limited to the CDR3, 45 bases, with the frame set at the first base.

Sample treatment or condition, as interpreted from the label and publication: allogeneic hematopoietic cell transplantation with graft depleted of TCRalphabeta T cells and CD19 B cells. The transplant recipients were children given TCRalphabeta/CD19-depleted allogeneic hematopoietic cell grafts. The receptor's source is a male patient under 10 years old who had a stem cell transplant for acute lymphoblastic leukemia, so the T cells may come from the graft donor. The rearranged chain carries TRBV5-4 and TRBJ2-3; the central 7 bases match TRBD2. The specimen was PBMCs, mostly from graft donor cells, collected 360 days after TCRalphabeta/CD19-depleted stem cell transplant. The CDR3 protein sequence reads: CASNPGGGPRDTQYF. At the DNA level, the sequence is TGTGCCAGCAACCCTGGGGGGGGACCACGGGATACGCAGTATTTT.